A single sample gave rise to the 29 T cell receptor beta chains below, sequenced in a study of T cells after yellow fever vaccination. MiXCR, run by TCRdb on the 5' RACE reads, gives a single entry per CDR3 protein. The sample records about 69,000 distinct CDR3 sequences, around 6.2% being singletons. Sequenced material: CD4+ T cells sorted from PBMCs, taken around 14 days after the first yellow fever vaccination. Source of these receptors: a man aged 18 to 30 who received the YFV17D yellow fever vaccine.

At least ten counts were recorded for this clonotype. The rearrangement links TRBV25-1 to TRBJ2-1; 12 nucleotides match TRBD2. Trimming cost V 6 bases and J 10 bases; bases outside gene matches: 16. Germline lookup yields CDR1 MGHDK and CDR2 SYGVNS. The CDR3 consists of 17 residues. CDR3 DNA sequence: TGTGCCAGCAGAGAAAACTCTAGCGGGGGGGCCAAGCCCGAGCAGTTCTTC. Residues: CASRENSSGGAKPEQFF.

On this clonotype itself: This may come from a read error, since a much larger clone is one base off. The chain links TRBV5-1 to TRBJ2-3, with 8 bases lining up with TRBD2. The CDR3 has 17 amino acids. Germline CDR1 and CDR2: SGHRS and YFSETQ. CDR3 in DNA: TGCGCCAGCGGCTTGAGGCCGTTAGCGGGGTCCACAGATACGCAGTATTTT. This translates into CASGLRPLAGSTDTQYF. Looking up the rest from reference TRBV5-1 and TRBJ2-3 gives the full variable domain: KAGVTQTPRYLIKTRGQQVTLSCSPISGHRSVSWYQQTPGQGLQFLFEYFSETQRNKGNFPGRFSGRQFSNSRSEMNVSTLELGDSALYLCASGLRPLAGSTDTQYFGPGTRLTVL.

In regard to this clonotype: Being one base from a much bigger clone, this may be a read error. The gene calls are TRBV21-1 and TRBJ2-7. TRBV21-1 is described as a pseudogene. This CDR3 is 15 amino acids long. DNA of the CDR3: TGTGCCAGCGGTCCTCGACCGGCGACGTTGTACGAGCAGTACGTC. Protein sequence: CASGPRPATLYEQYV.

In this sample, this clonotype turned up many times. The chain links TRBV14 to TRBJ2-5; D possibly corresponds to TRBD2 (6 bases). CDR3 length: 16 amino acids. Germline V gene sequence: CDR1 SGHDN, CDR2 FVKESK. The V end was cut by 4 bases, the J end by 9 bases, with 24 bases between. CDR3 amino acids: CASSLIPGLGFLAQYF. The CDR3 DNA reads TGTGCCAGCAGCCTAATCCCGGGACTTGGTTTTCTGGCCCAGTACTTC. Using reference TRBV14 and TRBJ2-5 for the parts outside the CDR3, the full variable domain is EAGVTQFPSHSVIEKGQTVTLRCDPISGHDNLYWYRRVMGKEIKFLLHFVKESKQDESGMPNNRFLAERTGGTYSTLKVQPAELEDSGVYFCASSLIPGLGFLAQYFGPGTRLLVL.

This clonotype has a count of ten or more. The genes are TRBV5-1 and TRBJ2-1; the D gene is possibly TRBD2 (5 bases). Between the trimmed V and J ends, which lost 5 bases and 5 bases, there was a span of 14 bases. From germline, CDR1 is SGHRS and CDR2 YFSETQ. CDR3 length: 14 amino acids. The CDR3 DNA reads TGCGCCAGCAGTTACAGAGCGGTCAACAATGAGCAGTTCTTC. Translating it yields CASSYRAVNNEQFF. Full variable domain (rest looked up from reference TRBV5-1 and TRBJ2-1): KAGVTQTPRYLIKTRGQQVTLSCSPISGHRSVSWYQQTPGQGLQFLFEYFSETQRNKGNFPGRFSGRQFSNSRSEMNVSTLELGDSALYLCASSYRAVNNEQFFGPGTRLTVL.

This clonotype was seen at least ten times. The rearrangement links TRBV4-1 to TRBJ2-7, with a possible D match to TRBD1 (6 bases). V lost 4 bases, J lost 2 bases, and 15 bases lay in between. Looked up from germline, CDR1 is MGHRA and CDR2 is YSYEKL. The CDR3 runs 15 residues. DNA for the CDR3: TGCGCCAGCAGCCCCGGACAGTCCCCAACCTACGAGCAGTACGTC. Translation: CASSPGQSPTYEQYV.

This clonotype was found many times. The V and J genes are TRBV28 and TRBJ2-1, with no clear D. CDR1 and CDR2 (germline): MDHEN, SYDVKM. Trimming left V 5 bases short and J 4 bases short, with 18 bases between. The CDR3 has 16 residues. CDR3 region: CASSPSSADEYNEQFF. Here the CDR3 DNA reads TGTGCCAGCAGTCCCTCGTCAGCAGATGAATACAATGAGCAGTTCTTC.

In its sample, this clonotype was seen many times. The chain employs TRBV27 and TRBJ2-5; 8 bases map to TRBD1. After removal of 6 bases from V and 8 bases from J, the junction contained 8 bases not matched to a gene. Per the germline V gene, CDR1 is MNHEY and CDR2 is SMNVEV (reference sequence). This CDR3 spans 13 amino acids. The CDR3 region is CASSLDREGTQYF. The CDR3 nucleotides read TGTGCCAGCAGCCTGGACAGGGAAGGAACCCAGTACTTC.

Ten or more counts support this clonotype. The chain recombines TRBV5-1 with TRBJ2-7; a weak D match, TRBD1 (5 bases). This CDR3 region has 14 residues. Germline V gene data show CDR1 as SGHRS and CDR2 as YFSETQ. V was pared by 0 bases and J by 6 bases, with 13 bases between. The CDR3 spells CASSLEGRAVEQYF. The CDR3 bases are TGCGCCAGCAGCTTGGAAGGCAGGGCCGTCGAGCAGTACTTC.

This clonotype was found many times. The chain carries TRBV5-1 and TRBJ1-4, with D uncertain. V lost 4 bases to trimming and J lost 8 bases, with 18 bases between them. This CDR3 has 15 amino acids. In germline, CDR1 is SGHRS, CDR2 YFSETQ. DNA for the CDR3: TGCGCCAGCAGCCCCGCGCGGCCTGAGAGGGAAAAACTGTTTTTT. Protein product: CASSPARPEREKLFF. Supplemented by reference TRBV5-1 and TRBJ1-4, the full variable domain reads KAGVTQTPRYLIKTRGQQVTLSCSPISGHRSVSWYQQTPGQGLQFLFEYFSETQRNKGNFPGRFSGRQFSNSRSEMNVSTLELGDSALYLCASSPARPEREKLFFGSGTQLSVL.

This clonotype was counted many times. This chain joins TRBV3-1 and TRBJ1-5; D gene ambiguous. The CDR3 sequence is 14 residues long. Germline V gene sequence: CDR1 LGHDT, CDR2 YNNKEL (reference sequence). Trimming removed 1 base at V and 1 base at J, with 5 bases between. The CDR3 nucleotides are TGTGCCAGCAGCCAAGCGGACAGCAATCAGCCCCAGCATTTT. This gives the protein CASSQADSNQPQHF.

This clonotype showed up many times. The chain uses TRBV5-1 and TRBJ2-7; a weak D match, TRBD1 (5 bases). Germline CDR1 is SGHRS and CDR2 is YFSETQ. V was shortened by 1 base and J by 2 bases, with 10 bases between the two germline ends. The CDR3 runs to 14 residues. The CDR3 region is CASSLYDSTYEQYV. The CDR3 nucleotides read TGCGCCAGCAGCTTGTATGACAGCACCTACGAGCAGTACGTC.

This clonotype occurred many times. V gene TRBV20-1 combines with J gene TRBJ2-1; TRBD2 agrees at 10 bases. Germline values: CDR1 DFQATT, CDR2 SNEGSKA (reference sequence). This CDR3 comprises 16 residues. V trimming: 3 bases; J trimming: 4 bases; junction bases outside the gene matches: 9. The CDR3 region has the DNA TGCAGTGCTAGTGCGCTTTGGACTAGCGGTTACAATGAGCAGTTCTTC. This gives the protein CSASALWTSGYNEQFF.

To note about this clonotype: A much larger clone lies a single base off, so this may be a read error. V gene TRBV18 combines with J gene TRBJ2-7; D might be TRBD2 (7 bases). Germline-derived CDR1 and CDR2 are KGHSH and LQKENI. CDR3 length: 15 amino acids. The CDR3: CGSSPGGLLSYEQYF. The CDR3 DNA reads TGTGGCAGCTCACCCGGGGGGCTCCTCTCCTACGAGCAGTACTTC.

This clonotype was counted ten times or more. V is TRBV20-1 and J is TRBJ2-5, with a weak D call TRBD2 (5 bases). The germline V gene has CDR1 DFQATT and CDR2 SNEGSKA (reference sequence). The V and J ends lost 1 base and 4 bases respectively, with 7 bases between them. The CDR3 is made up of 12 amino acids. The DNA for the CDR3 is TGCAGTGCTAGAGTTCGGGGAGAGACCCAGTACTTC. This encodes CSARVRGETQYF.

The chain employs TRBV6-2 or TRBV6-3 and TRBJ2-7; 7 nucleotides align to TRBD1. The CDR3 is 16 amino acids. The germline gives CDR1 MNHEY, CDR2 SVGEGT. V gave up 2 bases and J gave up 6 bases; unmatched junction bases: 13. CDR3 amino acids: CASSYARDSHRVEQYV. The CDR3 region has the DNA TGTGCCAGCAGTTACGCTCGGGACAGTCACCGGGTCGAGCAGTACGTC.

The chain recombines TRBV12-3 or TRBV12-4 with TRBJ2-2; D unresolved. Trimming took off 3 bases at V and 8 bases at J, with 10 bases between the two ends. The CDR3 extends over 13 amino acids. The CDR3 sequence: CASSLVFRGELFF. For the CDR3, the DNA is TGTGCCAGCAGTTTGGTTTTTAGGGGGGAGCTGTTTTTT.

Ten or more counts support this clonotype. The V and J genes are TRBV12-3 or TRBV12-4 and TRBJ2-5; 11 bases agree with TRBD1. V trimming: 8 bases; J trimming: 7 bases; junction bases outside the gene matches: 6. This CDR3 is 13 amino acids long. CDR3 residues: CASRWGQGVTQYF. The CDR3 region has the DNA TGTGCCAGCCGTTGGGGACAGGGGGTGACCCAGTACTTC.

This clonotype was observed many times. The CDR3 reads CASSPDRVGYNEQFF. As DNA, the CDR3 is TGTGCCAGCAGCCCGGACAGGGTAGGCTACAATGAGCAGTTCTTC. The chain carries TRBV2 and TRBJ2-1; 8 positions match TRBD1. This CDR3 comprises 15 residues. J was trimmed by 3 bases and V by 6 bases; bases with no gene match: 7. Germline CDR1 SNHLY, CDR2 FYNNEI.

This clonotype appeared many times. J is TRBJ2-7 and V is TRBV7-8, with 9 bases that match TRBD1. Germline CDR1 and CDR2: SGHVS and FQNEAQ. Unmatched junction bases numbered 6, after V lost 4 bases and J lost 2 bases. This CDR3 has 15 amino acids. The CDR3 spells CASSYRTGAPYEQYF. Written as DNA, the CDR3 is TGTGCCAGCAGCTACCGGACAGGGGCTCCCTACGAGCAGTACTTC.

There are many counts of this clonotype. J is TRBJ2-2 and V is TRBV3-1; possible D gene TRBD2, 5 bases. The CDR3 spans 14 residues. Trimming pared 6 bases from V and 4 bases from J, leaving 12 bases between. The germline CDR1 and CDR2 sequences are LGHDT and YNNKEL (reference sequence). Written as DNA, the CDR3 is TGTGCCAGCAGTCGAGGGTCCGGCACCGGGGAGCTGTTTTTT. Translation gives CASSRGSGTGELFF.

This clonotype was seen ten or more times. The DNA is omitted, as the CDR3 cannot be located on it reliably, and the CDR3 follows TCRdb's listing. CDR3: CISVPEAPAGQREQETQYF. The chain combines TRBV7-5 with TRBJ2-5; TRBD1 is the table's D call and was not checked against the DNA. TRBV7-5 is reported as a pseudogene. The CDR3 is 19 amino acids long, termini counted.

Ten or more counts support this clonotype. This chain links TRBV5-1 with TRBJ1-2; D is possibly TRBD1 (5 bases). The germline V gene has CDR1 SGHRS and CDR2 YFSETQ. Trimming took 2 bases from V and 6 from J, leaving 17 bases between them. The CDR3 runs 15 residues. CDR3 sequence (DNA): TGCGCCAGCAGCTTTTCCGGCAGCGCGGGACATGGCTACACCTTC. Translating gives CASSFSGSAGHGYTF.

This clonotype occurred many times. The chain is built from TRBV11-2 and TRBJ2-5; no reliable D call. Germline CDR1 and CDR2: SGHAT and FQNNGV. Trimming took off 5 bases at V and 4 bases at J, with 8 bases between the two ends. This CDR3 region has 12 residues. The CDR3 DNA is TGTGCCAGCAGCGTACTTGGAGAGACCCAGTACTTC. Its translation: CASSVLGETQYF. Looking up the rest from reference TRBV11-2 and TRBJ2-5 gives the full variable domain: EAGVAQSPRYKIIEKRQSVAFWCNPISGHATLYWYQQILGQGPKLLIQFQNNGVVDDSQLPKDRFSAERLKGVDSTLKIQPAKLEDSAVYLCASSVLGETQYFGPGTRLLVL.

This clonotype showed up many times. The chain couples TRBV5-1 to TRBJ2-1, with D possibly TRBD1 on 6 matching bases. In germline, CDR1 is SGHRS, CDR2 YFSETQ. The CDR3 runs to 15 residues. Trimming pared 1 base from V and 0 bases from J, leaving 8 bases between. CDR3 bases: TGCGCCAGCAGCTTGTTAGGGGGCTCCTACAATGAGCAGTTCTTC. The encoded protein is CASSLLGGSYNEQFF.

This clonotype was observed at least ten times. V gene TRBV5-5 combines with J gene TRBJ2-1, with no clear D. This CDR3 has 18 residues. With 0 bases removed from V and 5 bases from J, the gap between germline ends came to 21 bases. Germline V gene lookup returns CDR1 SGHKS and CDR2 YYEKEE (reference sequence). The CDR3 DNA reads TGTGCCAGCAGCTTGGGGTTGCCCCAGACACTGAAGGACAATGAGCAGTTCTTC. Protein sequence: CASSLGLPQTLKDNEQFF.

This clonotype has more than one count but fewer than ten. This rearrangement joins TRBV5-1 to TRBJ2-6, with a weak D call TRBD1 (6 bases). With 2 bases removed from V and 0 bases from J, the gap between germline ends came to 9 bases. The CDR3 loop spans 16 amino acids. Per the germline V gene, CDR1 is SGHRS and CDR2 is YFSETQ. The CDR3 DNA follows: TGCGCCAGCAGCTTAGACAGGAGCTCTGGGGCCAACGTCCTGACTTTC. Amino acids: CASSLDRSSGANVLTF. The variable domain in full, with the rest retrieved from reference TRBV5-1 and TRBJ2-6, is KAGVTQTPRYLIKTRGQQVTLSCSPISGHRSVSWYQQTPGQGLQFLFEYFSETQRNKGNFPGRFSGRQFSNSRSEMNVSTLELGDSALYLCASSLDRSSGANVLTFGAGSRLTVL.

This clonotype was counted at least ten times. J is TRBJ1-1 and V is TRBV5-1; D is uncertain. The CDR3 length is 13 residues. In germline, CDR1 is SGHRS, CDR2 YFSETQ. V lost 6 bases and J lost 3, with 12 bases in between. Here the CDR3 DNA reads TGCGCCAGCAACTTCCGGGGAGACACTGAAGCTTTCTTT. Amino acids: CASNFRGDTEAFF.

This clonotype was seen many times. The genes are TRBV6-2 or TRBV6-3 and TRBJ1-5; a possible D gene is TRBD1 (5 bases). Deletions cut 4 bases from V and 7 bases from J, with 23 bases between. Germline values: CDR1 MNHEY, CDR2 SVGEGT. The CDR3 is 17 amino acids. CDR3 coding DNA: TGTGCCAGCAGTTCTCGGACCCGGGGGACCCTTCAGCAGCCCCAGCATTTT. It is translated as CASSSRTRGTLQQPQHF.